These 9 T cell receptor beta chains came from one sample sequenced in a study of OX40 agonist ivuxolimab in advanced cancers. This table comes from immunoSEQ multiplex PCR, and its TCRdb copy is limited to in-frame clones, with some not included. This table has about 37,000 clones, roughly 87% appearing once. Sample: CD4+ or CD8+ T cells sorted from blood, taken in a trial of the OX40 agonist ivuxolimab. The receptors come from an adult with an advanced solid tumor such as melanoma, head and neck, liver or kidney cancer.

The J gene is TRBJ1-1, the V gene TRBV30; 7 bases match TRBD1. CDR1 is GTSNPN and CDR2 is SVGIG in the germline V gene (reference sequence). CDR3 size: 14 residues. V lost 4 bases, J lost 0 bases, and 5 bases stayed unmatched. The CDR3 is CAWNPGQMNTEAFF. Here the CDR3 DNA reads TGTGCCTGGAACCCGGGACAGATGAACACTGAAGCTTTCTTT.

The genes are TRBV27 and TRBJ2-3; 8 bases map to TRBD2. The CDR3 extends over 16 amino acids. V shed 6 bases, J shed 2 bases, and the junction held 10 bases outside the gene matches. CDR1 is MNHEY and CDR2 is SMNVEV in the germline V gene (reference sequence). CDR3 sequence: CASSLTSGRYTDTQYF. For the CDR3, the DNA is TGTGCCAGCAGCCTCACTAGCGGAAGATACACAGATACGCAGTATTTT.

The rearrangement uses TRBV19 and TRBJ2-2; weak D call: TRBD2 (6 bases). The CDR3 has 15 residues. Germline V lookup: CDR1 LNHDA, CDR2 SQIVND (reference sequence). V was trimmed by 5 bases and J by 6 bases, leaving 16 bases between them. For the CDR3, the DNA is TGTGCCAGTAGTCTTAGGGCCTCGGGGGCCGGGGAGCTGTTTTTT. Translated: CASSLRASGAGELFF.

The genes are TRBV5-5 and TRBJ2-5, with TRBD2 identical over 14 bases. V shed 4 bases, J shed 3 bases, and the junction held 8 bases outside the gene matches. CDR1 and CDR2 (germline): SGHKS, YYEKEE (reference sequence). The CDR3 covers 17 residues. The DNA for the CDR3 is TGTGCCAGCAGCCCGTGGACTAGCGGGGGGCCGGAAGAGACCCAGTACTTC. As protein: CASSPWTSGGPEETQYF.

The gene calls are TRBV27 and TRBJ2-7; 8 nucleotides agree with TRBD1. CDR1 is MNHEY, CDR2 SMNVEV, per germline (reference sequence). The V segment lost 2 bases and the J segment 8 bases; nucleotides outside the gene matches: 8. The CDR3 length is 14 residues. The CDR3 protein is CASSLQGAPDKQYF. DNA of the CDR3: TGTGCCAGCAGTTTACAGGGGGCTCCAGACAAGCAGTACTTC.

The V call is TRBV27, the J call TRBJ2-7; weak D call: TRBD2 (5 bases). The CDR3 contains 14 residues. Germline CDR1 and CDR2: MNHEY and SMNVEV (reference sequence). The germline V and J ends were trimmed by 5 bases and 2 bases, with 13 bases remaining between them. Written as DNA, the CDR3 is TGTGCCAGCAGTCCCATTGCCGGGGCCTACGAGCAGTACTTC. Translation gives CASSPIAGAYEQYF.

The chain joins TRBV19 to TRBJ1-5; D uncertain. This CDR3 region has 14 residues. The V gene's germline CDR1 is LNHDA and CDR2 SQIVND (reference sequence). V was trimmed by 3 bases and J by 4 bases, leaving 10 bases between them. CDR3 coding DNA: TGTGCCAGTAGTATTATCGGTGAAAATCAGCCCCAGCATTTT. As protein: CASSIIGENQPQHF.

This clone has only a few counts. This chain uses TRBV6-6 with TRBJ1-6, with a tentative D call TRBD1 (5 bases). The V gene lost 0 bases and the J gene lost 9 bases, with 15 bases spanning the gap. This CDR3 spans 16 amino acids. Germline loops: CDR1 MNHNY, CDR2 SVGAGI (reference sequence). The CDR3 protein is CASSYSRDRSSSPLHF. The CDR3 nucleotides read TGTGCCAGCAGTTACTCCAGGGATAGGTCTAGTTCACCCCTCCACTTT.

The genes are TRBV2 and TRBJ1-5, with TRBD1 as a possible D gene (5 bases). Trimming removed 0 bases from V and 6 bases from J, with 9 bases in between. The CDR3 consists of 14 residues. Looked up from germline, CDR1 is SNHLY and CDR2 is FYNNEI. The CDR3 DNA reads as TGTGCCAGCAGTGAAGCGCTTGGGGGTCAGCCCCAGCATTTT. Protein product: CASSEALGGQPQHF. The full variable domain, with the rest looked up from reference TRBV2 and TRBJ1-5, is EPEVTQTPSHQVTQMGQEVILRCVPISNHLYFYWYRQILGQKVEFLVSFYNNEISEKSEIFDDQFSVERPDGSNFTLKIRSTKLEDSAMYFCASSEALGGQPQHFGDGTRLSIL.